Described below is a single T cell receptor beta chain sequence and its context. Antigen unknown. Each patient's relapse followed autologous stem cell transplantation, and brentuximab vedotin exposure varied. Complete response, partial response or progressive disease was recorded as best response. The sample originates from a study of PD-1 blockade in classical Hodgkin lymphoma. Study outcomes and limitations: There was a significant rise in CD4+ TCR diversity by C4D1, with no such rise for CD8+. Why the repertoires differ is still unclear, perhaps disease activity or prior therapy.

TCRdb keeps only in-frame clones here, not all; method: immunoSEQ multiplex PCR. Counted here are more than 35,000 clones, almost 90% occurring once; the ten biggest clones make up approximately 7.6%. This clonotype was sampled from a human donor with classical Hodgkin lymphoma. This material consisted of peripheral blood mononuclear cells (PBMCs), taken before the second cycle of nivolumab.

The CDR3 DNA is TGCGCCAGCAGCCAAGAGTGGGGGGGGTCCTATGGCTACACCTTC. Amino acid sequence: CASSQEWGGSYGYTF. This chain uses TRBV4-1 with TRBJ1-2, with a tentative D call TRBD1 (5 bases). The V end lost 0 bases, the J end lost 4 bases, and 12 bases lay between the germline ends. The V gene's germline CDR1 is MGHRA and CDR2 YSYEKL. This CDR3 region has 15 residues.